The sequence of this T cell receptor beta chain was determined in a study of blood T cell repertoires in COVID-19. Clones were read by immunoSEQ multiplex PCR, and TCRdb kept only the in-frame ones, dropping some. The data contain more than 90,000 clones, approximately 79% of them singletons. The ends were cut back, 4 bases at V and 0 bases at J, with 12 bases in the middle. Germline V gives CDR1 SGDLS, CDR2 YYNGEE. This CDR3 region has 15 residues. V usage is TRBV9 and J usage is TRBJ2-3; a weak D match, TRBD2 (6 bases). This receptor was identified in a man over 45 with acute or convalescent COVID-19. Sequenced: peripheral blood. The CDR3 DNA reads as TGTGCCAGCAGCTTATTAGCGGAGAGCACAGATACGCAGTATTTT. Protein: CASSLLAESTDTQYF. The complete variable domain, with remaining parts taken from reference TRBV9 and TRBJ2-3, reads DSGVTQTPKHLITATGQRVTLRCSPRSGDLSVYWYQQSLDQGLQFLIQYYNGEERAKGNILERFSAQQFPDLHSELNLSSLELGDSALYFCASSLLAESTDTQYFGPGTRLTVL.